The 26 T cell receptor beta chains reported below all come from one sample, sequenced in a study. TCRdb analysed the 5' RACE reads with MiXCR anew, one entry per CDR3 protein. The sample lists about 54,000 distinct CDR3 sequences, under 20% occurring once. The source material was naive CD4+ T cells sorted from blood. Indicated subset: naive CD4+ T cells, CD4+CD45RA+CD25-. These receptors came from a female donor with breast cancer.

This clonotype was found a few times. The chain couples TRBV5-1 to TRBJ2-3; 9 positions match TRBD2. V gave up 3 bases and J gave up 3 bases; unmatched junction bases: 23. This CDR3 spans 21 amino acids. Germline lookup yields CDR1 SGHRS and CDR2 YFSETQ. The DNA for the CDR3 is TGCGCCAGCAGCTCCGGGCCCGACTTTCATCCTAGCGGGACTATAACAGATACGCAGTATTTT. Translated: CASSSGPDFHPSGTITDTQYF.

This clonotype was picked up a small number of times. The CDR3 DNA sequence: TGTGCCAGCAGCCTCAAGGGGGATTTCCCTGAAGCTTTCTTT. This translates into CASSLKGDFPEAFF. J is TRBJ1-1 and V is TRBV7-2; D is perhaps TRBD1 (6 bases). This CDR3 spans 14 amino acids. Per germline, CDR1 SGHTA and CDR2 FQGNSA. Trimming took off 5 bases at V and 6 bases at J, with 16 bases between the two ends.

The V call is TRBV7-2, the J call TRBJ2-3; D is possibly TRBD2 (6 bases). This CDR3 is 15 amino acids long. Trimming took off 5 bases at V and 5 bases at J, with 17 bases between the two ends. Germline V gene data show CDR1 as SGHTA and CDR2 as FQGNSA. In nucleotides, the CDR3 is TGTGCCAGCAGCCACAGTTGGCGGGGTGGAGATACGCAGTATTTT. This gives the protein CASSHSWRGGDTQYF.

With regard to this clonotype: One junction end does not reproduce the germline sequence, and a read error may be involved. The CDR3 region has the DNA TGTACCAGCAGCCAAGGGCGGGGGAAACAGCCCCAGCATTTT. Protein: CTSSQGRGKQPQHF. The chain employs TRBV3-1 and TRBJ1-5, with D possibly matching TRBD1 (5 bases). Germline CDR1 reads LGHDT; CDR2 reads YNNKEL (reference sequence). The CDR3 length is 14 residues.

This clonotype occurred many times. This sequence joins TRBV6-1 and TRBJ1-2; D call uncertain. CDR3 length: 13 amino acids. Germline V gene sequence: CDR1 MNHNS, CDR2 SASEGT. Trimming shortened V by 1 base and J by 4 bases, and 7 bases separated the two germline ends. The CDR3 loop is CASSEDGFYGYTF. The CDR3 bases are TGTGCCAGCAGTGAAGATGGGTTCTATGGCTACACCTTC.

This clonotype came up many times. The gene calls are TRBV20-1 and TRBJ2-5; 8 bases match TRBD2. The CDR3 is made up of 16 amino acids. The V gene's germline CDR1 is DFQATT and CDR2 SNEGSKA (reference sequence). Germline trimming cut 0 bases from V and 1 base from J; bases unmatched to any gene: 7. The CDR3 DNA sequence: TGCAGTGCTAGAGATTTCAGCGGGAGAAGCCAAGAGACCCAGTACTTC. This encodes CSARDFSGRSQETQYF.

With regard to this clonotype: As the CDR3 is not closed by the conserved phenylalanine or tryptophan, this likely results from a read error. The J gene is TRBJ2-1, the V gene TRBV5-1; 7 bases are a match to TRBD1. The CDR3 has 14 residues. V gave up 2 bases and J gave up 6 bases; unmatched junction bases: 5. CDR1 is SGHRS and CDR2 is YFSETQ in the germline V gene. The CDR3 loop is CASSFGQEINEQFS. The CDR3, as DNA: TGCGCCAGCAGCTTCGGACAGGAAATCAATGAGCAGTTCTCC.

This clonotype was counted at least ten times. The V and J genes are TRBV6-5 and TRBJ1-1, with 10 bases identical to TRBD1. The CDR3 contains 14 residues. The V gene end was trimmed by 6 bases and the J gene end by 4 bases; junction bases not matched to a gene: 5. Germline-derived CDR1 and CDR2 are MNHEY and SVGAGI. The CDR3 spells CASRPDRGTTEAFF. The CDR3 DNA is TGTGCCAGCAGACCGGACAGGGGGACCACTGAAGCTTTCTTT.

The count of this clonotype is one. This sequence may be a read error, since a much larger clone differs from it by one base. The chain is built from TRBV29-1 and TRBJ1-1, with 7 nucleotides matching TRBD1. The V gene's germline CDR1 is SQVTM and CDR2 ANQGSEA. There are 13 residues in the CDR3. The CDR3 reads CSVGQGMNTEAVF. The DNA of the CDR3 is TGCAGCGTTGGACAGGGTATGAACACTGAAGCTGTCTTT.

CDR3 sequence: CSVADRVQNEKLFF. In nucleotides, the CDR3 is TGCAGCGTCGCCGACAGGGTTCAGAATGAAAAACTGTTTTTT. The chain carries TRBV29-1 and TRBJ1-4; 7 nucleotides line up with TRBD1. Germline assignment: CDR1 SQVTM and CDR2 ANQGSEA. This CDR3 has 14 amino acids. Losses at the gene ends were 6 bases for V and 5 bases for J; bases not matched to a gene: 9.

This clonotype has only a few counts. The chain is built from TRBV9 and TRBJ2-3; D uncertain. CDR1 is SGDLS and CDR2 is YYNGEE in the germline V gene. This CDR3 is built from 13 residues. V lost 3 bases and J lost 2, with 7 bases in between. In nucleotides, the CDR3 is TGTGCCAGCAGCGCTTACTACACAGATACGCAGTATTTT. Residues: CASSAYYTDTQYF.

The rearrangement uses TRBV7-9 and TRBJ1-6, with D tentatively TRBD1 (6 bases). The CDR3 sequence is 16 residues long. Between the trimmed V and J ends, which lost 5 bases and 0 bases, there was a span of 11 bases. The germline V gene has CDR1 SEHNR and CDR2 FQNEAQ (reference sequence). CDR3 nucleotide sequence: TGTGCCAGCAGCCCAGACAGGAGCTCCTATAATTCACCCCTCCACTTT. It translates to CASSPDRSSYNSPLHF.

This clonotype was detected a few times. The chain links TRBV12-3 or TRBV12-4 to TRBJ2-7, with D unresolved. V was trimmed by 6 bases and J by 3 bases, leaving 9 bases between them. This CDR3 is 12 amino acids long. The CDR3 DNA follows: TGTGCCAGCAGCTTCGAAAGCTACGAGCAGTACTTC. Protein sequence: CASSFESYEQYF.

This chain uses TRBV20-1 with TRBJ1-3; tentative D call: TRBD1 (5 bases). Germline CDR1 DFQATT, CDR2 SNEGSKA (reference sequence). The CDR3 length is 12 residues. V gave up 6 bases and J gave up 4 bases, with 10 bases separating them. CDR3 coding DNA: TGCAGTGCCCGAGGGGCGGGAAACACCATATATTTT. Translating it yields CSARGAGNTIYF.

The gene calls are TRBV2 and TRBJ2-1; possible D gene TRBD1, 5 bases. The V end lost 8 bases, the J end lost 9 bases, and 11 bases lay between the germline ends. Germline CDR1 reads SNHLY; CDR2 reads FYNNEI. This CDR3 contains 11 residues. The DNA for the CDR3 is TGTGCCAGCGCCAAGCAGGGTGAGCAGTTCTTC. Amino acids: CASAKQGEQFF.

The chain has TRBV30 and TRBJ2-5; weak D call: TRBD2 (6 bases). Trimming cost V 2 bases and J 5 bases, with 9 bases left between them. The CDR3 length is 12 residues. The germline CDR1 and CDR2 sequences are GTSNPN and SVGIG (reference sequence). The chain's CDR3 is CAWSPTSETQYF. CDR3 coding DNA: TGTGCCTGGAGTCCCACTAGCGAGACCCAGTACTTC.

This clonotype was seen only a few times. The J gene is TRBJ2-6, the V gene TRBV7-2; 8 nucleotides agree with TRBD1. The CDR3 length is 19 residues. Germline V gives CDR1 SGHTA, CDR2 FQGNSA. The ends lost 5 bases at V and 2 bases at J; junction bases unmatched: 14. CDR3 bases: TGTGCCAGCAGCCCTAATACAGGGGGTAATTCTCCTGGGGCCAACGTCCTGACTTTC. Its protein product is CASSPNTGGNSPGANVLTF.

This clonotype has more than one count but fewer than ten. CDR3 protein: CASSSTSWETQYF. Written as DNA, the CDR3 is TGTGCCAGCAGCTCGACTAGCTGGGAGACCCAGTACTTC. The chain couples TRBV5-5 to TRBJ2-5; 7 bases map to TRBD2. The trim removed 3 bases at V and 5 bases at J, leaving 4 bases unmatched. The V gene's germline CDR1 is SGHKS and CDR2 YYEKEE (reference sequence). The CDR3 length is 13 residues.

This rearrangement joins TRBV4-2 to TRBJ2-1; 14 nucleotides agree with TRBD2. CDR1 and CDR2 (germline): LGHNA, YNFKEQ. Germline trimming cut 3 bases from V and 6 bases from J; bases unmatched to any gene: 7. The CDR3 spans 17 residues. The CDR3 bases are TGTGCCAGCAGCCAGGGGGGGACTAGCGGGAGCACCAATGAGCAGTTCTTC. Its protein is CASSQGGTSGSTNEQFF.

This chain links TRBV7-2 with TRBJ2-7; TRBD2 is a possible D gene (5 bases). Per the germline V gene, CDR1 is SGHTA and CDR2 is FQGNSA. The CDR3 has 14 residues. Trimming pared 4 bases from V and 1 base from J, leaving 11 bases between. The CDR3 DNA sequence: TGTGCCAGCAGCTCGGACTCGAATTCCTACGAGCAGTACTTC. Its protein product is CASSSDSNSYEQYF.

The gene calls are TRBV5-1 and TRBJ2-1; D unclear. The CDR3 sequence is 16 residues long. Trimming removed 0 bases from V and 0 bases from J, with 10 bases in between. Germline V gene sequence: CDR1 SGHRS, CDR2 YFSETQ. The CDR3, as DNA: TGCGCCAGCAGCTTGGAGGGCGGCAGCTCCTACAATGAGCAGTTCTTC. Translation: CASSLEGGSSYNEQFF. Full variable domain (missing parts from reference TRBV5-1 and TRBJ2-1): KAGVTQTPRYLIKTRGQQVTLSCSPISGHRSVSWYQQTPGQGLQFLFEYFSETQRNKGNFPGRFSGRQFSNSRSEMNVSTLELGDSALYLCASSLEGGSSYNEQFFGPGTRLTVL.

In its sample, this clonotype was seen many times. CDR3 amino acids: CASSRRTYEQYF. The CDR3 DNA reads TGTGCCAGCAGTCGCAGGACCTACGAGCAGTACTTC. This chain links TRBV7-2 with TRBJ2-7; D remains ambiguous. The V end was cut by 6 bases, the J end by 2 bases, with 8 bases between. Germline V gives CDR1 SGHTA, CDR2 FQGNSA. The CDR3 runs to 12 residues.

The V and J genes are TRBV10-3 and TRBJ1-5, with 7 positions matching TRBD1. Trimming at V came to 0 bases and at J to 5 bases, leaving 7 bases not matched to a gene. The CDR3 covers 16 residues. Germline V gene data show CDR1 as ENHRY and CDR2 as SYGVKD. CDR3 bases: TGTGCCATCAGTGAGTCTAGGGCAGGGGGAGATCAGCCCCAGCATTTT. Its translation is CAISESRAGGDQPQHF.

This clonotype turned up a few times. The chain is built from TRBV5-1 and TRBJ2-3; D unclear. The CDR3 spans 14 residues. Trimming left V 0 bases short and J 1 base short, with 6 bases between. The germline CDR1 and CDR2 sequences are SGHRS and YFSETQ. The CDR3: CASSLVSGTDTQYF. The DNA for the CDR3 is TGCGCCAGCAGCTTGGTCTCTGGCACAGATACGCAGTATTTT.

This clonotype occurred many times. The rearrangement links TRBV7-8 to TRBJ2-3, with 9 bases identical to TRBD2. This CDR3 has 16 amino acids. V trimming: 5 bases; J trimming: 3 bases; junction bases outside the gene matches: 9. Germline lookup yields CDR1 SGHVS and CDR2 FQNEAQ. The CDR3 spells CASSTGLAGFTDTQYF. The DNA for the CDR3 is TGTGCCAGCAGCACGGGACTAGCTGGTTTTACAGATACGCAGTATTTT.

This clonotype was detected ten times or more. V is TRBV4-3 and J is TRBJ2-1; the D is unclear. The CDR3 sequence is 13 residues long. The V gene lost 0 bases and the J gene lost 10 bases, with 10 bases spanning the gap. CDR1 and CDR2 (germline): LGHNA, YSLEER. CDR3 protein: CASSQERSGEQFF. The CDR3 DNA reads TGCGCCAGCAGCCAAGAGAGGAGTGGCGAGCAGTTCTTC.